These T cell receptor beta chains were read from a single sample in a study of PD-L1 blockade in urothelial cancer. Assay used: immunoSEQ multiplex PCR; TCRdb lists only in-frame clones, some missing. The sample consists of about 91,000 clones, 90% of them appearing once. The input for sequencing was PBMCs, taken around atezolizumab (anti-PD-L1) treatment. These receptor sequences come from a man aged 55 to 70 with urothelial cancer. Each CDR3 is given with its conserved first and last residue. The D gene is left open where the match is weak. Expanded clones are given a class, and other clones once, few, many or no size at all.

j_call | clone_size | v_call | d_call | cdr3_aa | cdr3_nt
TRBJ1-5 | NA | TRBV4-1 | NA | CASSQGWQASNQPQHF | TGCGCCAGCAGCCAAGGATGGCAGGCGAGCAATCAGCCCCAGCATTTT
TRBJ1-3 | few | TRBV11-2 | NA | CASSLDVGAYTIYF | TGTGCCAGCAGCTTAGATGTGGGGGCATACACCATATATTTT
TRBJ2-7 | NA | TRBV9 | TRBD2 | CASSSGGLAASYEQYF | TGTGCCAGCAGCTCGGGGGGACTAGCGGCCTCCTACGAGCAGTACTTC
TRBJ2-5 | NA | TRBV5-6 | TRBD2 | CASSLVRGARETQYF | TGTGCCAGCAGCTTGGTGCGGGGGGCCAGGGAGACCCAGTACTTC
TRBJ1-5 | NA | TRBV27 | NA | CASSPELLVTQPQHF | TGTGCCAGCAGTCCCGAACTACTGGTCACTCAGCCCCAGCATTTT
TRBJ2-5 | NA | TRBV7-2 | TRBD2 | CASSLGGLAGETQYF | TGTGCCAGCAGCTTAGGTGGACTAGCGGGAGAGACCCAGTACTTC
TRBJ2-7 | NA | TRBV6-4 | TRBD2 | CASSDLAGPYEQYF | TGTGCCAGCAGTGACCTAGCGGGTCCCTACGAGCAGTACTTC
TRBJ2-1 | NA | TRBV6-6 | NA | CASSRSSEAYNEQFF | TGTGCCAGCAGTCGATCTAGCGAGGCCTACAATGAGCAGTTCTTC
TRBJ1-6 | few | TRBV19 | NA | CASSARGEDSPLHF | TGTGCCAGTAGCGCGCGGGGAGAAGACTCACCCCTCCACTTT
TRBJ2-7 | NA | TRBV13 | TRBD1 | CASSRTGPYEQYF | TGTGCCAGCAGCAGGACAGGGCCCTACGAGCAGTACTTC
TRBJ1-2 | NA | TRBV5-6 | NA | CASSLGRNLYGYTF | TGTGCCAGCAGCTTGGGGCGGAATCTCTATGGCTACACCTTC
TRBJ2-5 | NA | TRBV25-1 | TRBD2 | CASSELGTSGGKETQYF | TGTGCCAGCAGTGAATTGGGGACTAGCGGGGGGAAAGAGACCCAGTACTTC
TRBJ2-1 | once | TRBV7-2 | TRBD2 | CASSLFVAGGSYNEQFF | TGTGCCAGCAGTCTATTCGTAGCGGGTGGGTCCTACAATGAGCAGTTCTTC
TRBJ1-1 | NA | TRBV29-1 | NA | CSAAGEGGLNTEAFF | TGCAGCGCAGCCGGTGAGGGAGGGCTGAACACTGAAGCTTTCTTT
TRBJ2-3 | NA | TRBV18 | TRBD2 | CASSPSAPTGGPLGDTQYF | TGTGCCAGCTCACCCTCCGCCCCGACGGGAGGGCCTCTGGGAGATACGCAGTATTTT
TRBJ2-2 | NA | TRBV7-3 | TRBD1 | CASSLREKIGGASAGELFF | TGTGCCAGCAGCTTAAGGGAGAAAATAGGGGGCGCGTCTGCCGGGGAGCTGTTTTTT
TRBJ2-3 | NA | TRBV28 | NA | CASVYSGLRDTQYF | TGTGCCAGCGTCTACAGCGGACTTAGAGATACGCAGTATTTT
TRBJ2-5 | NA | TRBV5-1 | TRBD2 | CASSATGTSEETQYF | TGCGCCAGCAGCGCTACCGGGACTAGCGAAGAGACCCAGTACTTC
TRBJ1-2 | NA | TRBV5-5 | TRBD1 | CASSLAQGANGYTF | TGTGCCAGCAGCTTGGCCCAGGGGGCGAATGGCTACACCTTC
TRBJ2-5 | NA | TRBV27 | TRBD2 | CASSLLAGWETQYF | TGTGCCAGCAGTCTTTTAGCGGGGTGGGAGACCCAGTACTTC
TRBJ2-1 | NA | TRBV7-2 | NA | CASSLTRYDEQFF | TGTGCCAGCAGTCTAACTAGGTACGATGAGCAGTTCTTC
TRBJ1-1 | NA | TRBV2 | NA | CASSSLGGTEAFF | TGTGCCAGCAGTAGTCTCGGGGGCACTGAAGCTTTCTTT
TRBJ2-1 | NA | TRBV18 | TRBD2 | CASSTSGRDNEQFF | TGTGCCAGCTCCACTAGCGGGAGAGACAATGAGCAGTTCTTC
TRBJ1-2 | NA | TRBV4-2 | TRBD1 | CASSQDIRTGHYGYTF | TGTGCCAGCAGCCAAGATATCAGGACAGGGCACTATGGCTACACCTTC
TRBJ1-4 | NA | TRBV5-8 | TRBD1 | CASSIPGQYEKLFF | TGTGCCAGCAGCATACCGGGACAGTATGAAAAACTGTTTTTT
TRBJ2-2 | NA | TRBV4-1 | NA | CASSPRGGAGTGELFF | TGCGCCAGCAGCCCAAGAGGGGGGGCAGGCACCGGGGAGCTGTTTTTT
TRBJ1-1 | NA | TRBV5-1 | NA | CASRSRGNTEAFF | TGCGCCAGCCGTAGCAGGGGTAACACTGAAGCTTTCTTT
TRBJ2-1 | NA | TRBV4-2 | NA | CASSQGFPSSYNEQFF | TGTGCCAGCAGCCAGGGCTTTCCGAGCTCCTACAATGAGCAGTTCTTC
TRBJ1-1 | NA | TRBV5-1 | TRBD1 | CASSFSGTGEGNTEAFF | TGCGCCAGCAGCTTCTCCGGGACAGGGGAGGGGAACACTGAAGCTTTCTTT
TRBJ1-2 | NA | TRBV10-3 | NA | CAISEAGNNYGYTF | TGTGCCATCAGTGAAGCCGGGAATAACTATGGCTACACCTTC
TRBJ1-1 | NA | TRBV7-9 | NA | CASSLRVGGPWDTEAFF | TGTGCCAGCAGCTTAAGGGTCGGCGGGCCTTGGGACACTGAAGCTTTCTTT
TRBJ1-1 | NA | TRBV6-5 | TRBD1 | CASSYGQGARTEAFF | TGTGCCAGCAGTTACGGACAGGGGGCGAGAACTGAAGCTTTCTTT
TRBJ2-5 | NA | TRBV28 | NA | CASSLITGTLSGETQYF | TGTGCCAGCAGTTTAATTACCGGGACCTTGAGCGGGGAGACCCAGTACTTC
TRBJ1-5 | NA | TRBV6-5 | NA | CASRDGGGNQPQHF | TGTGCCAGCAGAGACGGGGGGGGAAATCAGCCCCAGCATTTT
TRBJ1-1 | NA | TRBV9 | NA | CASSVNSLNTEAFF | TGTGCCAGCAGCGTAAACAGCTTGAACACTGAAGCTTTCTTT